Shown below are 27 T cell receptor beta chains from a single sample sequenced in a study of regulatory and conventional T cells in RAG deficiency listed by TCRdb under 2017. Library prep was done by the immunoSEQ multiplex PCR assay. The clones in this table, taken by TCRdb from immuneACCESS, are in-frame only. Not every clone is retained; where verified, under half of the shortfall comes from an unresolved V gene, and the cause of the rest is unknown. The sample contains fewer than 35,000 clones, approximately 90% of them found a single time. Clones ranked in the top ten supply 5.4% of the sample. The same sample was also studied in work on regulatory T cells. As the second paper documents: The multiplex PCR used 52 forward TRBV primers and 13 reverse TRBJ primers, with assay-based and computational corrections for amplification bias.

Sequenced input: CD8+ T cells sorted from blood. The receptors here all came from a human donor in good health.

The rearrangement links TRBV2 to TRBJ2-7; D uncertain. The CDR3 totals 13 residues. Trimming took 5 bases from V and 6 from J, leaving 14 bases between them. In germline, CDR1 is SNHLY, CDR2 FYNNEI. CDR3 in DNA: TGTGCCAGCAGTCCCGGGCTCGTGAGCGAGCAGTACTTC. Translation gives CASSPGLVSEQYF.

V and J are TRBV19 and TRBJ1-1; TRBD1 matches 10 bases. The CDR3 has 19 amino acids. V lost 4 bases and J lost 0; bases outside the gene matches: 14. CDR1 and CDR2 (germline): LNHDA, SQIVND (reference sequence). This CDR3 is CASSTDPTGGMEMNTEAFF. In DNA, the CDR3 is TGTGCCAGTAGTACCGACCCGACAGGGGGCATGGAAATGAACACTGAAGCTTTCTTT.

The rearrangement uses TRBV14 and TRBJ2-1, with a possible D match to TRBD1 (5 bases). This CDR3 comprises 11 residues. Germline V gives CDR1 SGHDN, CDR2 FVKESK. The V gene lost 4 bases and the J gene lost 7 bases, with 5 bases spanning the gap. The CDR3 loop is CASSPGNEQFF. The CDR3, as DNA: TGTGCCAGCAGCCCAGGGAATGAGCAGTTCTTC. Variable domain in full (rest from reference TRBV14 and TRBJ2-1): EAGVTQFPSHSVIEKGQTVTLRCDPISGHDNLYWYRRVMGKEIKFLLHFVKESKQDESGMPNNRFLAERTGGTYSTLKVQPAELEDSGVYFCASSPGNEQFFGPGTRLTVL.

This chain uses TRBV29-1 with TRBJ2-2, with TRBD2 matching 9 bases. Trimming at V came to 2 bases and at J to 2 bases, leaving 6 bases not matched to a gene. Germline CDR1 and CDR2: SQVTM and ANQGSEA. This CDR3 region has 16 residues. CDR3 residues: CSVEISGSYNTGELFF. The CDR3 nucleotides read TGCAGCGTTGAAATTAGCGGGAGCTATAACACCGGGGAGCTGTTTTTT.

The V call is TRBV4-2, the J call TRBJ1-2; D is unclear. V lost 5 bases, J lost 0 bases, and 13 bases lay in between. This CDR3 comprises 15 residues. Germline loops: CDR1 LGHNA, CDR2 YNFKEQ. The chain's CDR3 is CASSFYGGANYGYTF. As DNA, the CDR3 is TGTGCCAGCAGCTTCTACGGAGGAGCTAACTATGGCTACACCTTC.

This clone was seen only once. V and J are TRBV5-1 and TRBJ1-1, with TRBD1 matching 7 bases. CDR1 SGHRS and CDR2 YFSETQ come from the germline V gene. J gave up 6 bases and V 0 bases, and 8 bases lay outside the gene matches. This CDR3 has 15 amino acids. The CDR3: CASSLAGRGTAEAFF. CDR3 DNA: TGCGCCAGCAGCTTGGCCGGGAGGGGGACAGCTGAAGCTTTCTTT.

V gene TRBV6-1 combines with J gene TRBJ1-1, with D unclear. Trimming shortened V by 5 bases and J by 1 base, and 11 bases separated the two germline ends. This CDR3 has 14 amino acids. From germline, CDR1 is MNHNS and CDR2 SASEGT. This chain's CDR3 is CASSPSSPNTEAFF. CDR3 nucleotides: TGTGCCAGCAGTCCCTCCAGCCCGAACACTGAAGCTTTCTTT.

The genes are TRBV11-3 and TRBJ1-3; D call uncertain. The V end was cut by 2 bases, the J end by 2 bases, with 13 bases between. Germline V lookup: CDR1 SGHNT, CDR2 YENEEA. CDR3 size: 16 residues. This chain's CDR3 is CASSLNGPTAGNTIYF. The DNA for the CDR3 is TGTGCCAGCAGCTTAAACGGCCCAACAGCTGGAAACACCATATATTTT.

The chain joins TRBV5-4 to TRBJ2-7, with D possibly TRBD1 on 6 matching bases. From germline, CDR1 is SGHNT and CDR2 YYREEE (reference sequence). V lost 0 bases, J lost 6 bases, and 19 bases lay in between. CDR3 size: 16 residues. Written as DNA, the CDR3 is TGTGCCAGCAGCTTGGGAGCATCACAGGGATCAGGCGAGCAGTACTTC. Translation: CASSLGASQGSGEQYF.

The rearrangement joins TRBV11-2 to TRBJ2-5, with 7 bases aligning to TRBD1. The trim removed 4 bases at V and 3 bases at J, leaving 5 bases unmatched. The CDR3 has 14 residues. The germline V gene encodes CDR1 SGHAT and CDR2 FQNNGV. The CDR3 protein is CASSSGTEKETQYF. CDR3 DNA: TGTGCCAGCAGCTCCGGGACAGAAAAAGAGACCCAGTACTTC. The full variable domain, rest sourced from reference TRBV11-2 and TRBJ2-5, is EAGVAQSPRYKIIEKRQSVAFWCNPISGHATLYWYQQILGQGPKLLIQFQNNGVVDDSQLPKDRFSAERLKGVDSTLKIQPAKLEDSAVYLCASSSGTEKETQYFGPGTRLLVL.

The chain combines TRBV29-1 with TRBJ1-1; TRBD1 matches at 9 bases. V trimming: 7 bases; J trimming: 6 bases; junction bases outside the gene matches: 3. This CDR3 has 11 amino acids. Germline V lookup: CDR1 SQVTM, CDR2 ANQGSEA. The DNA of the CDR3 is TGCAGCGGCCGACAGGGGGCTGAAGCTTTCTTT. Its protein product is CSGRQGAEAFF.

The J gene is TRBJ1-4, the V gene TRBV28; 7 bases line up with TRBD1. The junction had 5 bases not matched to a gene; V was cut back by 5 bases and J by 5 bases. The CDR3 is 14 residues long. CDR1 MDHEN and CDR2 SYDVKM come from the germline V gene. DNA of the CDR3: TGTGCCAGCAGTCCACAGGGGCTAAATGAAAAACTGTTTTTT. It yields the protein CASSPQGLNEKLFF.

This clone appeared once. V is TRBV10-2 and J is TRBJ2-3; TRBD2 aligns across 10 bases. The CDR3 spans 14 residues. J was trimmed by 4 bases and V by 7 bases; bases with no gene match: 5. From germline, CDR1 is WSHSY and CDR2 SAAADI. The CDR3: CASNPSGSADTQYF. CDR3 nucleotide sequence: TGCGCCAGCAATCCTAGCGGGAGTGCAGATACGCAGTATTTT.

The chain employs TRBV4-1 and TRBJ2-2, with D possibly being TRBD2 (6 bases). V was pared by 5 bases and J by 6 bases, with 16 bases between. CDR3 length equals 15 residues. Per the germline V gene, CDR1 is MGHRA and CDR2 is YSYEKL. The CDR3, as DNA: TGCGCCAGCAGCGACCCGGGCGGGGCCGCCGGGGAGCTGTTTTTT. The encoded protein is CASSDPGGAAGELFF.

The chain couples TRBV11-3 to TRBJ2-3; D might be TRBD2 (7 bases). CDR1 is SGHNT, CDR2 YENEEA, per germline. Trimming pared 0 bases from V and 5 bases from J, leaving 12 bases between. The CDR3 has 15 residues. CDR3 nucleotides: TGTGCCAGCAGCTTAGATCAAGGGGGGGTAGATACGCAGTATTTT. Protein sequence: CASSLDQGGVDTQYF.

The chain combines TRBV28 with TRBJ1-4; 7 positions match TRBD1. The CDR3 runs to 16 residues. V gave up 10 bases and J gave up 0 bases; unmatched junction bases: 11. Germline CDR1 and CDR2: MDHEN and SYDVKM. As DNA, the CDR3 is TGTGCCACCCTGATGGACAGGCTTCCAACTAATGAAAAACTGTTTTTT. It codes for CATLMDRLPTNEKLFF.

The chain has TRBV6-1 and TRBJ2-7; 7 nucleotides agree with TRBD2. CDR3 length equals 13 residues. The trim removed 4 bases at V and 5 bases at J, leaving 5 bases unmatched. The V gene's germline CDR1 is MNHNS and CDR2 SASEGT. CDR3 loop: CASSARDYHEQYF. The CDR3 nucleotides read TGTGCCAGCAGTGCTCGGGACTACCACGAGCAGTACTTC.

This clone was detected once. This chain joins TRBV5-7 and TRBJ1-1; D remains unclear. TRBV5-7 is filed as an ORF, its function uncertain. This CDR3 is 12 amino acids long. V shed 5 bases and J shed 4 bases, with 9 bases lying between them. In DNA, the CDR3 is TGTGCCAGCAGGGGTGAGACCACTGAAGCTTTCTTT. Amino acid sequence: CASRGETTEAFF.

The gene calls are TRBV27 and TRBJ2-7; 10 bases are shared with TRBD1. The germline V gene encodes CDR1 MNHEY and CDR2 SMNVEV (reference sequence). The CDR3 consists of 14 residues. Germline trimming cut 6 bases from V and 4 bases from J; bases unmatched to any gene: 6. The CDR3 region is CASRSGTGDYEQYF. CDR3 bases: TGTGCCAGCAGGTCCGGGACAGGGGATTACGAGCAGTACTTC.

The rearrangement links TRBV5-6 to TRBJ1-2, with D perhaps TRBD1 (5 bases). V was pared by 5 bases and J by 0 bases, with 17 bases between. This CDR3 contains 16 residues. The germline gives CDR1 SGHDT, CDR2 YYEEEE. The CDR3 DNA sequence: TGTGCCAGCAGTTCCGAGGGGACGTCACCTAACTATGGCTACACCTTC. Translated, it gives CASSSEGTSPNYGYTF. Filled out from reference TRBV5-6 and TRBJ1-2, the complete variable domain reads DAGVTQSPTHLIKTRGQQVTLRCSPKSGHDTVSWYQQALGQGPQFIFQYYEEEERQRGNFPDRFSGHQFPNYSSELNVNALLLGDSALYLCASSSEGTSPNYGYTFGSGTRLTVV.

The sample holds a few counts of this clone. CDR3 residues: CASSLDAGSNQPQHF. The CDR3 DNA sequence: TGTGCCAGCAGCTTAGATGCAGGGTCTAATCAGCCCCAGCATTTT. The chain employs TRBV11-2 and TRBJ1-5; weak D call: TRBD1 (5 bases). This CDR3 is 15 amino acids long. Germline V gene data show CDR1 as SGHAT and CDR2 as FQNNGV. V was shortened by 0 bases and J by 4 bases, with 10 bases between the two germline ends.

The chain has TRBV9 and TRBJ1-5; 8 bases align to TRBD1. Unmatched junction bases numbered 3, after V lost 4 bases and J lost 0 bases. The CDR3 spans 15 residues. Per the germline V gene, CDR1 is SGDLS and CDR2 is YYNGEE. The CDR3 sequence is CASSRTGNSNQPQHF. The CDR3 bases are TGTGCCAGCAGCCGGACAGGGAATAGCAATCAGCCCCAGCATTTT.

This sequence joins TRBV5-4 and TRBJ2-3; D could derive from TRBD1 or TRBD2 (5 bases each). Germline V gene lookup returns CDR1 SGHNT and CDR2 YYREEE (reference sequence). The CDR3 contains 15 residues. Trimming removed 3 bases at V and 2 bases at J, with 13 bases between. The CDR3 protein is CASSSGTDNTDTQYF. Written as DNA, the CDR3 is TGTGCCAGCAGCTCCGGGACGGATAACACAGATACGCAGTATTTT. Full variable domain (outside the CDR3, taken from reference TRBV5-4 and TRBJ2-3): ETGVTQSPTHLIKTRGQQVTLRCSSQSGHNTVSWYQQALGQGPQFIFQYYREEENGRGNFPPRFSGLQFPNYSSELNVNALELDDSALYLCASSSGTDNTDTQYFGPGTRLTVL.

V and J are TRBV11-2 and TRBJ2-1; 9 nucleotides line up with TRBD2. This CDR3 has 17 amino acids. Germline V gene sequence: CDR1 SGHAT, CDR2 FQNNGV. V dropped 1 base and J dropped 6; count of bases not matched to a gene: 10. CDR3 DNA: TGTGCCAGCAGCTTAGTGGGGCGGCGGGGGGGCGCCAATGAGCAGTTCTTC. It is translated as CASSLVGRRGGANEQFF.

The genes are TRBV15 and TRBJ1-3, with unresolved D. CDR1 is LNHNV, CDR2 YYDKDF, per germline (reference sequence). V lost 0 bases and J lost 8, with 14 bases in between. This CDR3 contains 15 residues. The CDR3 is CATSRDGQTVDTIYF. In nucleotides, the CDR3 is TGTGCCACCAGCAGAGATGGGCAGACTGTGGACACCATATATTTT.

The chain combines TRBV10-3 with TRBJ1-1; D gene unclear. CDR1 and CDR2 (germline): ENHRY, SYGVKD. V was cut by 2 bases and J by 7 bases, with 8 bases left in between. The CDR3 is made up of 12 amino acids. For the CDR3, the DNA is TGTGCCATCAGTGAGCCGGTGGGTGAAGCTTTCTTT. Translating gives CAISEPVGEAFF.

This chain joins TRBV6-6 and TRBJ2-7; perhaps D is TRBD1 or TRBD2 (6 bases each). Germline values: CDR1 MNHNY, CDR2 SVGAGI (reference sequence). The CDR3 spans 14 residues. Trimming pared 5 bases from V and 2 bases from J, leaving 13 bases between. The CDR3 DNA follows: TGTGCCAGCAGTCGCGGGACACCCGCCTACGAGCAGTACTTC. Protein product: CASSRGTPAYEQYF.